The 16 T cell receptor beta chains listed next were all sequenced from one sample in a study of cytomegalovirus exposure and HLA in healthy donors (dated by TCRdb to between 2016 and 2019). Library creation used the immunoSEQ multiplex PCR assay. For the multiplex PCR, a mixture combining 60 forward primers for TCR Vbeta segments and 13 reverse primers for TCR Jbeta segments was used. The table was pulled from immuneACCESS by TCRdb, which kept in-frame rearrangements only. Such tables lose some clones; where checked, under half of the loss comes from unresolved V genes, and the rest has no known cause. This sample holds 110,000 or so clones; more than 65% were observed only once. Clones ranked in the top ten supply 5.8% of the sample. The sample taken for sequencing was PBMCs. All receptors derive from a man younger than 30 in good health and CMV-seropositive.

The V and J genes are TRBV29-1 and TRBJ2-1; 11 positions match TRBD1. Per germline, CDR1 SQVTM and CDR2 ANQGSEA. The length of the CDR3 is 15 residues. Trimming at V came to 1 base and at J to 4 bases, leaving 3 bases not matched to a gene. The CDR3 DNA follows: TGCAGCGTTGAAGGGGGGACAGGGGGATACAATGAGCAGTTCTTC. Translating gives CSVEGGTGGYNEQFF.

Comment on this clone: This sample also contains other DNA sequences that code for the same CDR3. This chain connects TRBV5-1 to TRBJ2-1; D is possibly TRBD2 (5 bases). V gave up 3 bases and J gave up 0 bases, with 10 bases separating them. Germline-derived CDR1 and CDR2 are SGHRS and YFSETQ. This CDR3 region has 15 residues. CDR3 in DNA: TGCGCCAGCAGCTCCGGAGGAGGCTCCTACAATGAGCAGTTCTTC. It codes for CASSSGGGSYNEQFF.

The chain recombines TRBV19 with TRBJ1-1; a weak D match, TRBD1 (6 bases). The germline V and J ends were trimmed by 5 bases and 4 bases, with 11 bases remaining between them. CDR3 size: 13 residues. CDR1 LNHDA and CDR2 SQIVND come from the germline V gene (reference sequence). The CDR3 nucleotides are TGTGCCAGTAGTTCTCGGGGGGCCACTGAAGCTTTCTTT. It is translated as CASSSRGATEAFF.

The chain has TRBV5-4 and TRBJ1-1; the match to TRBD1 covers 8 bases. Germline CDR1 SGHNT, CDR2 YYREEE (reference sequence). The ends lost 5 bases at V and 1 base at J; junction bases unmatched: 4. The CDR3 runs 14 residues. The CDR3 DNA sequence: TGTGCCAGCAGATCCGGGACAGGGAACACTGAAGCTTTCTTT. It codes for CASRSGTGNTEAFF. Supplemented by reference TRBV5-4 and TRBJ1-1, the full variable domain reads ETGVTQSPTHLIKTRGQQVTLRCSSQSGHNTVSWYQQALGQGPQFIFQYYREEENGRGNFPPRFSGLQFPNYSSELNVNALELDDSALYLCASRSGTGNTEAFFGQGTRLTVV.

The chain has TRBV4-2 and TRBJ2-1; TRBD1 aligns across 9 bases. Germline V gene data show CDR1 as LGHNA and CDR2 as YNFKEQ. J lost 5 bases, V lost 7 bases, and 6 bases had no gene match. This CDR3 has 14 residues. The CDR3 DNA follows: TGTGCCAGCACTAGACAGGGGGAAAACAATGAGCAGTTCTTC. Encoded protein: CASTRQGENNEQFF.

The sample holds a few counts of this clone. The V call is TRBV2, the J call TRBJ1-1; 7 bases agree with TRBD1. Germline assignment: CDR1 SNHLY and CDR2 FYNNEI. Trimming removed 6 bases from V and 8 bases from J; junction bases left unmatched: 9. This CDR3 spans 13 amino acids. CDR3 bases: TGTGCCAGCAGACCAGACAGGGCGCCCGAAGCTTTCTTT. Translating gives CASRPDRAPEAFF. Full variable domain (remainder filled in from reference TRBV2 and TRBJ1-1): EPEVTQTPSHQVTQMGQEVILRCVPISNHLYFYWYRQILGQKVEFLVSFYNNEISEKSEIFDDQFSVERPDGSNFTLKIRSTKLEDSAMYFCASRPDRAPEAFFGQGTRLTVV.

The chain joins TRBV5-5 to TRBJ1-1; D perhaps matches TRBD1 (5 bases). The CDR3 is 15 residues long. Trimming took 2 bases from V and 1 from J, leaving 12 bases between them. CDR1 is SGHKS and CDR2 is YYEKEE in the germline V gene (reference sequence). CDR3 loop: CASSFEGRGNTEAFF. CDR3 in DNA: TGTGCCAGCAGCTTTGAGGGGAGGGGGAACACTGAAGCTTTCTTT.

The rearrangement uses TRBV19 and TRBJ2-1; 8 bases align to TRBD2. Looked up from germline, CDR1 is LNHDA and CDR2 is SQIVND (reference sequence). The CDR3 is 15 residues long. J was trimmed by 9 bases and V by 1 base; bases with no gene match: 8. CDR3 amino acids: CASSIAGGGGGEQFF. Written as DNA, the CDR3 is TGTGCCAGTAGTATAGCGGGAGGGGGTGGGGGTGAGCAGTTCTTC.

This clone was seen just once. The V gene is TRBV6-5, the J gene TRBJ2-7; 7 bases agree with TRBD2. Trimming cost V 4 bases and J 9 bases; bases outside gene matches: 9. Germline V gene lookup returns CDR1 MNHEY and CDR2 SVGAGI. The CDR3 covers 13 residues. The CDR3 sequence is CASSSTSEWAQYF. The CDR3 nucleotides are TGTGCCAGCAGTTCCACTAGCGAATGGGCGCAGTACTTC.

This rearrangement joins TRBV10-3 to TRBJ2-1; D may be TRBD1 (5 bases). Per germline, CDR1 ENHRY and CDR2 SYGVKD. V lost 0 bases and J 7 bases, leaving 7 bases between the germline ends. This CDR3 has 13 amino acids. The CDR3 nucleotides are TGTGCCATCAGTGAGTCGGGGCATAATGAGCAGTTCTTC. It yields the protein CAISESGHNEQFF.

The rearrangement joins TRBV10-3 to TRBJ2-1; maybe TRBD1 (6 bases). Trimming took off 8 bases at V and 5 bases at J, with 10 bases between the two ends. The germline V gene has CDR1 ENHRY and CDR2 SYGVKD. This CDR3 has 12 residues. DNA for the CDR3: TGTGCCATCCTCCGGGACAACAATGAGCAGTTCTTC. Amino acid sequence: CAILRDNNEQFF.

The rearrangement uses TRBV13 and TRBJ1-1, with D tentatively TRBD1 (5 bases). The CDR3 length is 15 residues. From germline, CDR1 is PRHDT and CDR2 FYEKMQ (reference sequence). V gave up 5 bases and J gave up 1 base, with 14 bases separating them. CDR3 DNA: TGTGCCAGCAGCGCGGGACTCAACTCGAACACTGAAGCTTTCTTT. It yields the protein CASSAGLNSNTEAFF. Full variable domain (remainder filled in from reference TRBV13 and TRBJ1-1): AAGVIQSPRHLIKEKRETATLKCYPIPRHDTVYWYQQGPGQDPQFLISFYEKMQSDKGSIPDRFSAQQFSDYHSELNMSSLELGDSALYFCASSAGLNSNTEAFFGQGTRLTVV.

The chain uses TRBV11-2 and TRBJ1-2, with D tentatively TRBD1 (5 bases). Germline assignment: CDR1 SGHAT and CDR2 FQNNGV. The CDR3 contains 15 residues. Trimming took 6 bases from V and 5 from J, leaving 19 bases between them. CDR3 in DNA: TGTGCCAGCAGTACTACCTCAGGGATCCGATATGGCTACACCTTC. Translating gives CASSTTSGIRYGYTF.

The chain joins TRBV7-9 to TRBJ2-1, with no clear D. Trimming left V 3 bases short and J 4 bases short, with 7 bases between. Germline V gene data show CDR1 as SEHNR and CDR2 as FQNEAQ (reference sequence). The CDR3 runs to 13 residues. CDR3 DNA: TGTGCCAGCAGCTTTTCCACTTACAATGAGCAGTTCTTC. It encodes CASSFSTYNEQFF.

This chain connects TRBV9 to TRBJ2-3; TRBD1 aligns across 10 bases. J was trimmed by 8 bases and V by 0 bases; bases with no gene match: 6. The CDR3 runs to 15 residues. Germline-derived CDR1 and CDR2 are SGDLS and YYNGEE. Here the CDR3 DNA reads TGTGCCAGCAGCGTAGGACAGGGGGCGCGAGCTACGCAGTATTTT. This encodes CASSVGQGARATQYF.

This clone was seen only once. The rearrangement links TRBV30 to TRBJ1-1; weak D call: TRBD1 (5 bases). Trimming removed 3 bases from V and 0 bases from J, with 11 bases in between. This CDR3 has 14 residues. Per germline, CDR1 GTSNPN and CDR2 SVGIG (reference sequence). For the CDR3, the DNA is TGTGCCTGGAGGCGGGGCAGAGTGAACACTGAAGCTTTCTTT. It yields the protein CAWRRGRVNTEAFF.